These 19 T cell receptor beta chains originate from one sample sequenced in a study of T cells in Graves' hyperthyroidism and ophthalmopathy (dated by TCRdb to between 2019 and 2020). Receptors were amplified or captured by multiplex PCR. The run used an Illumina HiSeq 2000. TCR beta CDR3 regions were amplified from RNA transcripts. A first-round RT-PCR of the TCR CDR3 used the HTBI primer set with the Qiagen OneStep RT-PCR kit. The public reads were quality trimmed at Q25 with fastp and then assembled into clones with MiXCR by TCRdb, keeping productive beta chains. For every CDR3 protein sequence, its rows merge into one entry that carries the most common genes and DNA. This sample holds fewer than 800,000 distinct CDR3 sequences; around 17% were observed only once. The ten most abundant clones make up about 8.4% of the sample. Sequencing was carried out using blood. The origin of the receptors is a man aged 18 to 30 with Graves' hyperthyroidism.

V is TRBV5-8 and J is TRBJ1-3; D is possibly TRBD1 (5 bases). This CDR3 comprises 17 residues. Germline CDR1 reads SGHTS; CDR2 reads YDEGEE. V was shortened by 0 bases and J by 6 bases, with 19 bases between the two germline ends. The CDR3 region is CASSLDPGRRTSNTIYF. CDR3 nucleotides: TGTGCCAGCAGCTTGGATCCGGGACGCAGGACCTCAAACACCATATATTTT.

This clonotype has only a few counts. The rearrangement uses TRBV15 and TRBJ2-6; D not resolved. The CDR3 extends over 15 amino acids. CDR1 LNHNV and CDR2 YYDKDF come from the germline V gene (reference sequence). V was cut by 0 bases and J by 4 bases, with 7 bases left in between. CDR3 region: CATSRDGRGANVLTF. The CDR3 DNA sequence: TGTGCCACCAGCAGAGATGGGCGAGGGGCCAACGTCCTGACTTTC.

V gene TRBV5-5 combines with J gene TRBJ2-7; the D gene is possibly TRBD2 (6 bases). There are 14 residues in the CDR3. The V gene's germline CDR1 is SGHKS and CDR2 YYEKEE (reference sequence). The ends were cut back, 4 bases at V and 5 bases at J, with 16 bases in the middle. CDR3 DNA: TGTGCCAGCAGCCCGATGGGGGGAGCTAACGAGCAGTACTTC. Translating it yields CASSPMGGANEQYF.

Written as DNA, the CDR3 is TGCAGTGCTACGGCTCGAGCGGGGCTCCAAGAGACCCAGTACTTC. This codes for CSATARAGLQETQYF. V is TRBV20-1 and J is TRBJ2-5; 7 positions match TRBD2. The V and J ends lost 4 bases and 1 base, in that order; junction bases with no gene match: 9. CDR1 and CDR2 (germline): DFQATT, SNEGSKA (reference sequence). This CDR3 comprises 15 residues.

This clonotype was counted many times. The chain recombines TRBV28 with TRBJ2-7, with D uncertain. V shed 6 bases and J shed 3 bases, with 15 bases lying between them. Germline V gene lookup returns CDR1 MDHEN and CDR2 SYDVKM. The CDR3 loop spans 14 amino acids. In DNA, the CDR3 is TGTGCCAGCAGCTTCGCCTCTAGTAACTACGAGCAGTACTTC. Protein sequence: CASSFASSNYEQYF.

This clonotype was seen ten or more times. This chain links TRBV5-1 with TRBJ2-2; possible D gene TRBD2, 6 bases. Germline values: CDR1 SGHRS, CDR2 YFSETQ. CDR3 length: 15 residues. Deletions cut 1 base from V and 5 bases from J, with 12 bases between. The CDR3 nucleotides are TGCGCCAGCAGCTTGACGCAGGGAGGAACCGGGGAGCTGTTTTTT. It translates to CASSLTQGGTGELFF.

This chain joins TRBV13 and TRBJ1-4; 9 bases are shared with TRBD1. V lost 4 bases, J lost 8 bases, and 5 bases stayed unmatched. There are 14 residues in the CDR3. CDR1 and CDR2 from the germline V gene are PRHDT and FYEKMQ (reference sequence). The CDR3 here is CASSSQGAFEKLFF. The CDR3 nucleotides read TGTGCCAGCAGCTCACAGGGGGCTTTCGAAAAACTGTTTTTT.

This clonotype has ten or more counts. This rearrangement joins TRBV7-2 to TRBJ2-3; 9 positions agree with TRBD2. V trimming: 2 bases; J trimming: 4 bases; junction bases outside the gene matches: 4. The CDR3 has 15 residues. From germline, CDR1 is SGHTA and CDR2 FQGNSA. In DNA, the CDR3 is TGTGCCAGCAGCTTAATAGCGGGAGCCCCAGATACGCAGTATTTT. This codes for CASSLIAGAPDTQYF.

This clonotype was observed many times. The V call is TRBV2, the J call TRBJ1-4, with TRBD1 as a possible D gene (5 bases). Trimming stripped 7 bases from V and 3 bases from J, with 12 bases between. This CDR3 spans 14 amino acids. Germline CDR1 and CDR2: SNHLY and FYNNEI. Here the CDR3 reads CASILGGANEKLFF. CDR3 DNA sequence: TGTGCCAGCATCCTCGGGGGGGCTAATGAAAAACTGTTTTTT.

The table lists this clonotype with many counts. The chain carries TRBV2 and TRBJ1-5; D is possibly TRBD1 (5 bases). This CDR3 is 14 amino acids long. The germline V gene has CDR1 SNHLY and CDR2 FYNNEI. V was pared by 2 bases and J by 11 bases, with 16 bases between. CDR3 amino acids: CASSESDRGGSQHF. CDR3 bases: TGTGCCAGCAGTGAATCTGACAGAGGTGGGTCCCAGCATTTT.

This clonotype was seen ten or more times. V and J are TRBV2 and TRBJ2-3; tentative D call: TRBD2 (5 bases). This CDR3 has 14 amino acids. The V end was cut by 8 bases, the J end by 4 bases, with 16 bases between. The germline CDR1 and CDR2 sequences are SNHLY and FYNNEI. The CDR3 DNA follows: TGTGCCAGCGGAGGACGGATCTTCCCAGATACGCAGTATTTT. Its protein product is CASGGRIFPDTQYF.

This clonotype was counted many times. V gene TRBV3-1 combines with J gene TRBJ2-5, with 9 nucleotides matching TRBD2. CDR3 length: 15 amino acids. After removal of 1 base from V and 5 bases from J, the junction contained 5 bases not matched to a gene. Per the germline V gene, CDR1 is LGHDT and CDR2 is YNNKEL (reference sequence). The CDR3 reads CASSQVGGRVETQYF. CDR3 in DNA: TGTGCCAGCAGCCAAGTTGGCGGGAGGGTTGAGACCCAGTACTTC.

The CDR3 DNA follows: TGTGCCAGCAGCCCTCTTTGGGGGGACCACGAGCAGTACTTC. It specifies CASSPLWGDHEQYF. V usage is TRBV14 and J usage is TRBJ2-7, with D perhaps TRBD2 (6 bases). Germline V gene sequence: CDR1 SGHDN, CDR2 FVKESK. V was clipped by 4 bases and J by 5 bases, with 15 bases between them. There are 14 residues in the CDR3.

In this sample, this clonotype turned up many times. The rearrangement joins TRBV7-9 to TRBJ2-3; D is possibly TRBD1 (6 bases). Germline-derived CDR1 and CDR2 are SEHNR and FQNEAQ (reference sequence). V was pared by 2 bases and J by 3 bases, with 12 bases between. CDR3 size: 15 residues. In DNA, the CDR3 is TGTGCCAGCAGCTTACCAGGGGCTATGACAGATACGCAGTATTTT. Its protein product is CASSLPGAMTDTQYF.

The chain couples TRBV19 to TRBJ2-7; D is unclear. The V and J ends lost 2 bases and 2 bases respectively, with 10 bases between them. The CDR3 runs 14 residues. CDR1 and CDR2 from the germline V gene are LNHDA and SQIVND (reference sequence). Written as DNA, the CDR3 is TGTGCCAGTAGTATAACTTACTATACCTACGAGCAGTACTTC. Translation gives CASSITYYTYEQYF. Variable domain in full (rest from reference TRBV19 and TRBJ2-7): DGGITQSPKYLFRKEGQNVTLSCEQNLNHDAMYWYRQDPGQGLRLIYYSQIVNDFQKGDIAEGYSVSREKKESFPLTVTSAQKNPTAFYLCASSITYYTYEQYFGPGTRLTVT.

The sample holds many counts of this clonotype. V usage is TRBV7-2 and J usage is TRBJ2-2; TRBD2 aligns across 10 bases. The junction had 9 bases not matched to a gene; V was cut back by 5 bases and J by 6 bases. The CDR3 extends over 16 amino acids. The germline V gene has CDR1 SGHTA and CDR2 FQGNSA. The CDR3: CASSVLRAGGSGELFF. In DNA, the CDR3 is TGTGCCAGCAGCGTCCTTCGAGCGGGAGGGTCCGGGGAGCTGTTTTTT.

This chain uses TRBV6-2 or TRBV6-3 with TRBJ2-4; 7 bases match TRBD1. The CDR3 runs 14 residues. Germline-derived CDR1 and CDR2 are MNHEY and SVGEGT. After removal of 8 bases from V and 4 bases from J, the junction contained 8 bases not matched to a gene. CDR3 protein: CASHGSTGKNIQYF. CDR3 nucleotides: TGTGCCAGCCACGGGTCGACAGGGAAAAACATTCAGTACTTC.

At least ten counts were recorded for this clonotype. This chain joins TRBV28 and TRBJ2-7; 7 bases agree with TRBD1. The germline CDR1 and CDR2 sequences are MDHEN and SYDVKM. With V trimmed by 6 bases and J by 5 bases, 10 bases remained unmatched. This CDR3 is built from 14 residues. The chain's CDR3 is CASRFQGEGDEQYF. CDR3 nucleotides: TGTGCCAGCAGATTCCAGGGGGAAGGCGACGAGCAGTACTTC.

This clonotype was counted a few times. This chain joins TRBV12-3 or TRBV12-4 and TRBJ2-3; D possibly matches TRBD1 or TRBD2 (5 bases each). V was clipped by 5 bases and J by 1 base, with 13 bases between them. The CDR3 spans 15 residues. Here the CDR3 DNA reads TGTGCCAGCAGTAAGTCCGGGGCGGGCACAGATACGCAGTATTTT. It yields the protein CASSKSGAGTDTQYF.